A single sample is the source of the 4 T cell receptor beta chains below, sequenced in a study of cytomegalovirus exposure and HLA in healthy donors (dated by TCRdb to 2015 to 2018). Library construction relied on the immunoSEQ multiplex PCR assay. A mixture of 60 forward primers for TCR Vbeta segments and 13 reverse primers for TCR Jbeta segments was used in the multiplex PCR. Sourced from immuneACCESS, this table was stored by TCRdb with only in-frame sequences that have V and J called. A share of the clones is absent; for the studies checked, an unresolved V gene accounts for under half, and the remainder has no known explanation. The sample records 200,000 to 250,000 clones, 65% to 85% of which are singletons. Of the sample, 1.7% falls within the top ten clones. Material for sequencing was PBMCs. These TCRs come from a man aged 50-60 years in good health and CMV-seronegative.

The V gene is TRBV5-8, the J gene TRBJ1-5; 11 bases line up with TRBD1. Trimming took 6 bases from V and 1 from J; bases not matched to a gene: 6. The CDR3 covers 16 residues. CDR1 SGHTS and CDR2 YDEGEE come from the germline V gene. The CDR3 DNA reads TGTGCCAGCACCCTCCGGGACAGGGGGAGCAATCAGCCCCAGCATTTT. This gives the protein CASTLRDRGSNQPQHF. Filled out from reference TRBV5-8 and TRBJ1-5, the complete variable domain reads EAGVTQSPTHLIKTRGQQATLRCSPISGHTSVYWYQQALGLGLQFLLWYDEGEERNRGNFPPRFSGRQFPNYSSELNVNALELEDSALYLCASTLRDRGSNQPQHFGDGTRLSIL.

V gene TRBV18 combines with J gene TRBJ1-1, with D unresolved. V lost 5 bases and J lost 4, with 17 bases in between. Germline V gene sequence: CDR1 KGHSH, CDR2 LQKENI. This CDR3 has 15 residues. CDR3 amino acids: CASSANVPGTTEAFF. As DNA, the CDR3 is TGTGCCAGCTCAGCGAATGTACCGGGTACCACTGAAGCTTTCTTT. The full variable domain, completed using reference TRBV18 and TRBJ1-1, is NAGVMQNPRHLVRRRGQEARLRCSPMKGHSHVYWYRQLPEEGLKFMVYLQKENIIDESGMPKERFSAEFPKEGPSILRIQQVVRGDSAAYFCASSANVPGTTEAFFGQGTRLTVV.

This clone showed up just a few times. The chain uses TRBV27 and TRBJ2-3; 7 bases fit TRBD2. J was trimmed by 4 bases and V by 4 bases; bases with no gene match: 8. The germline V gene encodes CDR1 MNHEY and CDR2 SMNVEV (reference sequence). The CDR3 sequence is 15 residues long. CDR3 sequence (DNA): TGTGCCAGCAGTTCACCTTGGGGGGGTTCAGATACGCAGTATTTT. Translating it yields CASSSPWGGSDTQYF.

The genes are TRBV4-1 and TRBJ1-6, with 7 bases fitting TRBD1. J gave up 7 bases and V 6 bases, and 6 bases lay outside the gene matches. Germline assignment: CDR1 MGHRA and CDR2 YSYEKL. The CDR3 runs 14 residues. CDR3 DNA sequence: TGCGCCAGCAGATCGAAACAGGGGAATTCACCCCTCCACTTT. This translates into CASRSKQGNSPLHF.